One sample yielded the 27 T cell receptor beta chains listed below, sequenced in a study of memory CD4+ T cells and cytomegalovirus serostatus. Measured with immunoSEQ multiplex PCR; TCRdb has only the in-frame clones, and not every one. The repertoire consists of tens of thousands of clones, with 65% to 85% occurring once and the leading ten covering about 0.6%. Single viable CD3+CD4+CD8-CD45RO+ cells were sorted as the memory CD4+ T cells. Source material: memory CD4+ T cells from blood. These receptors all stem from an adult in good health and CMV-seronegative.

The chain employs TRBV28 and TRBJ2-1; a weak D match, TRBD1 (5 bases). V was cut by 2 bases and J by 9 bases, with 11 bases left in between. This CDR3 contains 13 residues. Germline V gene data show CDR1 as MDHEN and CDR2 as SYDVKM. Here the CDR3 DNA reads TGTGCCAGCAGTTTAGGAAGACAGATTGAGCAGTTCTTC. Translation gives CASSLGRQIEQFF.

The V call is TRBV29-1, the J call TRBJ1-2, with no clear D. Germline V lookup: CDR1 SQVTM, CDR2 ANQGSEA. V was cut by 2 bases and J by 0 bases, with 7 bases left in between. The CDR3 totals 13 residues. The DNA for the CDR3 is TGCAGCGTTGAATTCCCGGCTAACTATGGCTACACCTTC. This encodes CSVEFPANYGYTF.

The chain links TRBV7-9 to TRBJ2-3; D ambiguous. Germline V gene data show CDR1 as SEHNR and CDR2 as FQNEAQ (reference sequence). The CDR3 totals 14 residues. The ends were cut back, 5 bases at V and 0 bases at J, with 9 bases in the middle. The chain's CDR3 is CASSKTASTDTQYF. The CDR3 DNA reads TGTGCCAGCAGCAAGACCGCTAGCACAGATACGCAGTATTTT.

This rearrangement joins TRBV18 to TRBJ1-2; D ambiguous. Germline values: CDR1 KGHSH, CDR2 LQKENI. Trimming removed 2 bases at V and 2 bases at J, with 9 bases between. This CDR3 contains 14 residues. For the CDR3, the DNA is TGTGCCAGCTCACCAGGCGAAGGAAACTATGGCTACACCTTC. Its translation is CASSPGEGNYGYTF. The whole variable domain, remainder taken from reference TRBV18 and TRBJ1-2, is NAGVMQNPRHLVRRRGQEARLRCSPMKGHSHVYWYRQLPEEGLKFMVYLQKENIIDESGMPKERFSAEFPKEGPSILRIQQVVRGDSAAYFCASSPGEGNYGYTFGSGTRLTVV.

The chain has TRBV7-6 and TRBJ2-7, with D possibly matching TRBD1 (5 bases). Germline V lookup: CDR1 SGHVS, CDR2 FNYEAQ. The CDR3 is 13 amino acids. Trimming shortened V by 5 bases and J by 8 bases, and 16 bases separated the two germline ends. Here the CDR3 reads CASSVSTDSKQYF. The CDR3 bases are TGTGCCAGCAGCGTCTCGACAGATTCCAAGCAGTACTTC.

The J gene is TRBJ2-2, the V gene TRBV5-5, with D unclear. V was trimmed by 0 bases and J by 3 bases, leaving 3 bases between them. This CDR3 has 13 residues. Germline V gives CDR1 SGHKS, CDR2 YYEKEE (reference sequence). Written as DNA, the CDR3 is TGTGCCAGCAGCTTGGCTTACACCGGGGAGCTGTTTTTT. It codes for CASSLAYTGELFF.

This sequence joins TRBV7-9 and TRBJ1-1, with TRBD1 matching over 7 bases. In germline, CDR1 is SEHNR, CDR2 FQNEAQ (reference sequence). The CDR3 runs to 18 residues. V was clipped by 6 bases and J by 2 bases; unmatched bases: 18. CDR3 sequence: CASSFFRIGGQKNTEAFF. The CDR3 coding sequence is TGTGCCAGCAGTTTTTTTCGGATAGGGGGACAGAAAAACACTGAAGCTTTCTTT.

This clone was counted between two and nine times. CDR3 nucleotides: TGTGCCAGTACCGAAGGTTGGAACGGAATCTACACCTTC. It translates to CASTEGWNGIYTF. This chain links TRBV19 with TRBJ1-2; D gene unclear. The V end was cut by 7 bases, the J end by 10 bases, with 19 bases between. Germline loops: CDR1 LNHDA, CDR2 SQIVND (reference sequence). The CDR3 consists of 13 residues.

The chain couples TRBV29-1 to TRBJ2-7; D may be TRBD2 (6 bases). Trimming removed 6 bases at V and 0 bases at J, with 15 bases between. Germline V CDR1 and CDR2: SQVTM, ANQGSEA. The CDR3 length is 14 residues. This CDR3 reads CSVLSSGSSYEQYF. In nucleotides, the CDR3 is TGCAGCGTCCTTAGTAGCGGTAGCTCCTACGAGCAGTACTTC.

This chain connects TRBV7-9 to TRBJ1-5; 8 bases are shared with TRBD1. J was trimmed by 12 bases and V by 5 bases; bases with no gene match: 6. The CDR3 covers 12 residues. In germline, CDR1 is SEHNR, CDR2 FQNEAQ (reference sequence). The CDR3 is CASSPGQGHQHF. The CDR3 DNA sequence: TGTGCCAGCAGCCCCGGACAGGGACACCAGCATTTT.

This rearrangement joins TRBV28 to TRBJ1-2; D remains unclear. Germline CDR1 is MDHEN and CDR2 is SYDVKM. Trimming took 3 bases from V and 2 from J, leaving 10 bases between them. The CDR3 length is 14 residues. This chain's CDR3 is CASSFGVTNYGYTF. Here the CDR3 DNA reads TGTGCCAGCAGTTTCGGGGTTACGAACTATGGCTACACCTTC.

The gene calls are TRBV5-6 and TRBJ1-5, with TRBD1 matching over 7 bases. The CDR3 is 17 amino acids. Germline V gives CDR1 SGHDT, CDR2 YYEEEE. J gave up 3 bases and V 2 bases, and 11 bases lay outside the gene matches. CDR3 sequence (DNA): TGTGCCAGCAGCTTCGGGGGGGACAGCACTTACAATCAGCCCCAGCATTTT. Protein sequence: CASSFGGDSTYNQPQHF.

The V gene is TRBV6-1, the J gene TRBJ1-2; D unclear. The CDR3 contains 14 residues. V was cut by 7 bases and J by 2 bases, with 14 bases left in between. The germline V gene has CDR1 MNHNS and CDR2 SASEGT. In DNA, the CDR3 is TGTGCCAGCAAGGCAAGCGGGAGGAACTATGGCTACACCTTC. This gives the protein CASKASGRNYGYTF.

This chain links TRBV2 with TRBJ2-4; either TRBD1 or TRBD2 may supply D (5 bases each). Per germline, CDR1 SNHLY and CDR2 FYNNEI. This CDR3 region has 13 residues. The V gene lost 7 bases and the J gene lost 3 bases, with 10 bases spanning the gap. The CDR3 bases are TGTGCCAGCACTGGGGACGGCAAAAACATTCAGTACTTC. Its protein product is CASTGDGKNIQYF.

J is TRBJ2-2 and V is TRBV5-4; tentatively, D is TRBD1 or TRBD2 (6 bases each). Germline V gives CDR1 SGHNT, CDR2 YYREEE (reference sequence). The V end lost 4 bases, the J end lost 2 bases, and 15 bases lay between the germline ends. The length of the CDR3 is 16 residues. The CDR3 sequence: CASSLGAGTNTGELFF. In DNA, the CDR3 is TGTGCCAGCAGCCTGGGGGCCGGGACTAACACCGGGGAGCTGTTTTTT.

The chain combines TRBV5-1 with TRBJ2-7, with a tentative D call TRBD1 (6 bases). Trimming stripped 2 bases from V and 0 bases from J, with 15 bases between. The germline V gene encodes CDR1 SGHRS and CDR2 YFSETQ. This CDR3 comprises 16 residues. The DNA of the CDR3 is TGCGCCAGCAGCTTTTCAGCCAGGGGTGGCTCCTACGAGCAGTACTTC. It is translated as CASSFSARGGSYEQYF.

This clone was counted only a few times. The chain has TRBV30 and TRBJ2-3, with D possibly being TRBD2 (5 bases). CDR3 length: 13 residues. The germline V and J ends were trimmed by 5 bases and 5 bases, with 14 bases remaining between them. Germline V gene lookup returns CDR1 GTSNPN and CDR2 SVGIG (reference sequence). CDR3 amino acids: CAWVGERVDTQYF. The CDR3 DNA follows: TGTGCCTGGGTCGGGGAGCGCGTAGATACGCAGTATTTT.

V gene TRBV5-1 combines with J gene TRBJ2-5; 7 bases agree with TRBD1. TRBJ2-7 matches the DNA end more closely, so the J call is doubtful. The CDR3 spans 18 residues. CDR1 and CDR2 (germline): SGHRS, YFSETQ. Here the CDR3 reads CASSLGRGSGQMTYEQYF. CDR3 DNA: TGCGCCAGCAGCTTGGGCCGAGGGTCGGGACAGATGACCTACGAGCAGTACTTC.

The V and J genes are TRBV5-1 and TRBJ1-1; perhaps TRBD1 as D (6 bases). Germline V gene lookup returns CDR1 SGHRS and CDR2 YFSETQ. This CDR3 has 18 residues. The germline V and J ends were trimmed by 5 bases and 1 base, with 24 bases remaining between them. CDR3 nucleotide sequence: TGCGCCAGCAGGAGCGAGAAAACAGGGTTTTGGACGAACACTGAAGCTTTCTTT. It encodes CASRSEKTGFWTNTEAFF.

The V call is TRBV11-2, the J call TRBJ2-7, with a weak D call TRBD1 (5 bases). V was trimmed by 2 bases and J by 6 bases, leaving 20 bases between them. Germline CDR1 is SGHAT and CDR2 is FQNNGV. This CDR3 has 16 amino acids. CDR3 sequence (DNA): TGTGCCAGCAGCTTAAAAGGGGTGTTGTTGGGCGGCGAGCAGTACTTC. Translation gives CASSLKGVLLGGEQYF. Looking up the rest from reference TRBV11-2 and TRBJ2-7 gives the full variable domain: EAGVAQSPRYKIIEKRQSVAFWCNPISGHATLYWYQQILGQGPKLLIQFQNNGVVDDSQLPKDRFSAERLKGVDSTLKIQPAKLEDSAVYLCASSLKGVLLGGEQYFGPGTRLTVT.

This chain connects TRBV30 to TRBJ1-5, with D perhaps TRBD1 (6 bases). The length of the CDR3 is 12 residues. V lost 6 bases, J lost 4 bases, and 10 bases lay in between. Germline V gene data show CDR1 as GTSNPN and CDR2 as SVGIG (reference sequence). For the CDR3, the DNA is TGTGCCTGCTCGCAGGGGAATCAGCCCCAGCATTTT. Its translation is CACSQGNQPQHF.

The rearrangement joins TRBV7-2 to TRBJ2-7; D gene unclear. CDR1 is SGHTA and CDR2 is FQGNSA in the germline V gene. This CDR3 region has 12 residues. The V gene lost 3 bases and the J gene lost 6 bases, with 9 bases spanning the gap. The CDR3 nucleotides read TGTGCCAGCAGCTTTGTAGGAACCGAGCAGTACTTC. Translation: CASSFVGTEQYF.

The chain recombines TRBV6-6 with TRBJ1-2, with D perhaps TRBD1 (6 bases). Germline assignment: CDR1 MNHNY and CDR2 SVGAGI (reference sequence). This CDR3 comprises 14 residues. Trimming pared 10 bases from V and 0 bases from J, leaving 15 bases between. CDR3 amino acids: CAILIQGPNYGYTF. CDR3 DNA: TGTGCCATTCTCATACAGGGACCTAACTATGGCTACACCTTC.

The chain uses TRBV4-1 and TRBJ2-2; TRBD2 matches at 9 bases. Germline loops: CDR1 MGHRA, CDR2 YSYEKL. V gave up 3 bases and J gave up 0 bases; unmatched junction bases: 2. The CDR3 consists of 16 residues. The CDR3 sequence: CASSQRLAANTGELFF. For the CDR3, the DNA is TGCGCCAGCAGCCAGAGACTAGCGGCGAACACCGGGGAGCTGTTTTTT.

This clone was detected once. The rearrangement joins TRBV19 to TRBJ2-5, with TRBD1 identical over 9 bases. This CDR3 is built from 14 residues. With 5 bases clipped from V and 7 bases from J, the junction kept 8 bases outside the gene matches. CDR1 and CDR2 (germline): LNHDA, SQIVND (reference sequence). The DNA of the CDR3 is TGTGCCAGTAGTGGGGGACAGGGAGGACTGACCCAGTACTTC. Amino acid sequence: CASSGGQGGLTQYF.

V and J are TRBV11-2 and TRBJ2-1; TRBD1 agrees at 9 bases. There are 13 residues in the CDR3. The V gene's germline CDR1 is SGHAT and CDR2 FQNNGV. V shed 0 bases and J 15 bases; nucleotides not matched to a gene: 6. CDR3 sequence: CASSLESGQGLFF. CDR3 DNA sequence: TGTGCCAGCAGCTTAGAGTCGGGACAGGGTCTGTTCTTC.

The chain's CDR3 is CASSPPLGDTQYF. The CDR3 DNA reads TGTGCCAGCAGCCCGCCCTTGGGGGATACGCAGTATTTT. The chain is built from TRBV4-2 and TRBJ2-3; no clear D. The CDR3 totals 13 residues. Germline V CDR1 and CDR2: LGHNA, YNFKEQ. The ends were cut back, 4 bases at V and 6 bases at J, with 11 bases in the middle.